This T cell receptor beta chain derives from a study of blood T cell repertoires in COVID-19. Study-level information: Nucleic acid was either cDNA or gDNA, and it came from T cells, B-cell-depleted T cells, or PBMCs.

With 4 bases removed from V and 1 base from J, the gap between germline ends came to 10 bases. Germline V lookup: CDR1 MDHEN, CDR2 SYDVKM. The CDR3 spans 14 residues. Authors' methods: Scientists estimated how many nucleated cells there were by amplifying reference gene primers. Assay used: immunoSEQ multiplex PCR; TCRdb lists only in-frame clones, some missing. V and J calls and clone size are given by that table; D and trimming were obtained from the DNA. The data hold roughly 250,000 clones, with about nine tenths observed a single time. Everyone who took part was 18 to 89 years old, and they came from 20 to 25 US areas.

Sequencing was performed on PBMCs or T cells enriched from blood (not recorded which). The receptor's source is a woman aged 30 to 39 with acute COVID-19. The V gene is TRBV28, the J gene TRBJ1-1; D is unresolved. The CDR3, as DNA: TGTGCCAGCAGTTCCCACCAGGAGAACACTGAAGCTTTCTTT. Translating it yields CASSSHQENTEAFF.